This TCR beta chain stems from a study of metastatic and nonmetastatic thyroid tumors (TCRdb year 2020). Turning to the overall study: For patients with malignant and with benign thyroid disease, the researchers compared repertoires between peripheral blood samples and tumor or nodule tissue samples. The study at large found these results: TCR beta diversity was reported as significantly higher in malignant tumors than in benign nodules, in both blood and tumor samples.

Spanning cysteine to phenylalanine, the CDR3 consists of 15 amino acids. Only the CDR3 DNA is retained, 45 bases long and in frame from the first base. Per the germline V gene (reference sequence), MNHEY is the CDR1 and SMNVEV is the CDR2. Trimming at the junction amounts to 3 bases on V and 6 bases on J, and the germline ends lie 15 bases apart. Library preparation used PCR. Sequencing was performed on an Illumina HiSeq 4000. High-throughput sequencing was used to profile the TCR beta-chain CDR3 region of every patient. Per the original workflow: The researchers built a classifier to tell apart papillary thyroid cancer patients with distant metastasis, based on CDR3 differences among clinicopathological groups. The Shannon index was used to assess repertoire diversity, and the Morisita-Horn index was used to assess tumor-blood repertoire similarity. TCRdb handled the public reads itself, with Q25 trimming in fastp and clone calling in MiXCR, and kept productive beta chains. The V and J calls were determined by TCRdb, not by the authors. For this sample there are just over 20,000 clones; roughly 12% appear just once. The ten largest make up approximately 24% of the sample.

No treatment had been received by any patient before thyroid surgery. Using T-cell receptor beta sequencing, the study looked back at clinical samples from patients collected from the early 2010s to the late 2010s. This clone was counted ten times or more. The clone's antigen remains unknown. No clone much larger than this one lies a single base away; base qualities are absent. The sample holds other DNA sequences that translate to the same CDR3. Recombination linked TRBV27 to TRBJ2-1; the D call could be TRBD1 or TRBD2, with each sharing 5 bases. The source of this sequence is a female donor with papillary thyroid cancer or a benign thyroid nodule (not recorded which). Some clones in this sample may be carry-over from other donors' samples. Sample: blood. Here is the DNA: TGTGCCAGCAGTTTTGGCCAGGGTGGGGGCAATGAGCAGTTCTTC. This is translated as CASSFGQGGGNEQFF.